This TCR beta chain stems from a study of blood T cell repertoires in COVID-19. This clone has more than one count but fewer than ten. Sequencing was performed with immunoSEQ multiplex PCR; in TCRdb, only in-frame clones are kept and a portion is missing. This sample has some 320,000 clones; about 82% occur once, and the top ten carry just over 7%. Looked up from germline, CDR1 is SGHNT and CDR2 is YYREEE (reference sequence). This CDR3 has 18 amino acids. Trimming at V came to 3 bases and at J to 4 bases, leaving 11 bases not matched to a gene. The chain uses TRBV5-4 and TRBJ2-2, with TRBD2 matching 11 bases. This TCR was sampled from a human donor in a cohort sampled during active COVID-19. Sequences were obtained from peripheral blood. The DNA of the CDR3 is TGTGCCAGCAGCTCCCCCGGGACTAGCGGTCGGGGCACCGGGGAGCTGTTTTTT. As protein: CASSSPGTSGRGTGELFF.